This T cell receptor (beta chain) was documented in a study of graft-versus-host responses after intestinal transplantation. Study at large: Those transplanted obtained multivisceral, liver-intestinal, or isolated intestinal grafts. Recipients uniformly received anti-thymocyte globulin induction, followed by tacrolimus and steroids for three to four years. Broader study findings: Peak circulating GvH clone levels were associated with early post-transplant HvG declines.

Libraries were prepared by immunoSEQ multiplex PCR; TCRdb keeps only in-frame clonotypes and omits some of them. The sample holds 15,000 to 20,000 clones, approximately 35% seen once. V was shortened by 4 bases and J by 0 bases, with 13 bases between the two germline ends. The CDR3 is made up of 16 amino acids. Germline CDR1 reads SNHLY; CDR2 reads FYNNEI. Source: alloreactive CD4+ T cells from a mixed lymphocyte reaction culture, taken before transplantation. The subset denotes: CFSE-low proliferating T cells sorted from roughly six-day pre-transplant mixed lymphocyte reaction (GvH or HvG direction). The chain uses TRBV2 and TRBJ1-5, with D possibly TRBD1 on 5 matching bases. This TCR came from a human patient who was an organ donor for intestinal transplantation. CDR3 in amino acids: CASSVQGGYSNQPQHF. CDR3 sequence (DNA): TGTGCCAGCAGTGTCCAGGGCGGATATAGCAATCAGCCCCAGCATTTT.